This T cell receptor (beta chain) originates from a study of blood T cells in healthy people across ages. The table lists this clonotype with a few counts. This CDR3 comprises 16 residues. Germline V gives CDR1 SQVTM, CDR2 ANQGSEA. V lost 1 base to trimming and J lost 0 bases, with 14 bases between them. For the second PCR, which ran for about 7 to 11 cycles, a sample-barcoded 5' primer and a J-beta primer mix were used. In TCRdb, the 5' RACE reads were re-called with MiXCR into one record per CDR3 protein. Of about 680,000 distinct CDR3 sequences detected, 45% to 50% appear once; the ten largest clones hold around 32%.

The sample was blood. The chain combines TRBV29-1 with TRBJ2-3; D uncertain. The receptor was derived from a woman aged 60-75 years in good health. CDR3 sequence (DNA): TGCAGCGTTGAAGGTAGAAGAGCAGAAAGCACAGATACGCAGTATTTT. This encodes CSVEGRRAESTDTQYF.